The 24 T cell receptor beta chains listed next were all sequenced from one sample in a study of blood T cells in healthy people across ages. The second PCR ran about 6 to 11 cycles with a sample-barcoded 5' primer and J-beta primers. TCRdb re-analysed the 5' RACE reads in MiXCR, keeping a single row per CDR3 protein. The repertoire consists of approximately 780,000 distinct CDR3 sequences, with roughly 24% occurring once and the leading ten covering roughly 3.1%. These same data were also listed under a study on T cells of mothers and their children.

The sample consisted of blood. The receptors come from a boy aged 5-17 years in good health.

This clonotype was recorded once. The gene calls are TRBV10-3 and TRBJ2-2; D possibly corresponds to TRBD2 (6 bases). V dropped 5 bases and J dropped 2 bases, with 15 bases sitting between them. Per the germline V gene, CDR1 is ENHRY and CDR2 is SYGVKD. This CDR3 has 16 residues. CDR3 protein: CAISPRDWANTGELFF. The DNA for the CDR3 is TGTGCCATCAGTCCCCGGGACTGGGCTAACACCGGGGAGCTGTTTTTT.

The rearrangement joins TRBV12-3 or TRBV12-4 to TRBJ1-2; TRBD1 aligns across 7 bases. The CDR3 has 14 residues. Trimming removed 4 bases from V and 4 bases from J; junction bases left unmatched: 6. The CDR3 DNA is TGTGCCAGCAGTTCGACAGGGTGGCTCTATGGCTACACCTTC. Its translation is CASSSTGWLYGYTF.

This clonotype appeared a few times. The chain carries TRBV30 and TRBJ1-6; 7 bases are shared with TRBD1. Per the germline V gene, CDR1 is GTSNPN and CDR2 is SVGIG (reference sequence). The CDR3 totals 14 residues. V shed 8 bases and J 6 bases; nucleotides not matched to a gene: 10. The DNA for the CDR3 is TGTGCCGGTTTGACAGGGTCGAGTAATTCACCCCTCCACTTT. Protein product: CAGLTGSSNSPLHF.

V and J are TRBV9 and TRBJ2-1; tentatively, D is TRBD1 (6 bases). V was pared by 5 bases and J by 3 bases, with 15 bases between. Germline values: CDR1 SGDLS, CDR2 YYNGEE. The CDR3 covers 15 residues. CDR3 protein: CASSETTGHYNEQFF. The CDR3 DNA sequence: TGTGCCAGCAGTGAGACGACAGGTCACTACAATGAGCAGTTCTTC.

This clonotype was seen a few times. This rearrangement joins TRBV6-5 to TRBJ2-5; TRBD1 matches at 10 bases. The J call could be wrong; TRBJ2-7 is a better fit for the DNA end. This CDR3 is 13 amino acids long. Germline lookup yields CDR1 MNHEY and CDR2 SVGAGI. In nucleotides, the CDR3 is TGTGCCACCGGGGGACAGGGGCTCTACGAGCAGTACTTC. Protein product: CATGGQGLYEQYF.

In its sample, this clonotype was seen a few times. One end of the junction does not line up with germline, which may come from a read error. The chain joins TRBV5-1 to TRBJ2-5; 10 bases line up with TRBD1. In germline, CDR1 is SGHRS, CDR2 YFSETQ. The CDR3 runs 14 residues. The DNA for the CDR3 is TGCGCCCGCAGCTCGAGGACAGGGGGAGAGACCCAGTACTTC. It codes for CARSSRTGGETQYF.

This clonotype was seen more than once but under ten times. The chain uses TRBV10-3 and TRBJ2-7; D is uncertain. The CDR3 has 14 amino acids. Germline V gives CDR1 ENHRY, CDR2 SYGVKD. V dropped 11 bases and J dropped 1 base, with 18 bases sitting between them. CDR3 amino acids: CAVNDLVNSYEQYF. DNA of the CDR3: TGTGCCGTCAATGACCTGGTAAATTCCTACGAGCAGTACTTC.

This clonotype appeared a few times. The rearrangement joins TRBV9 to TRBJ2-1; 13 bases are shared with TRBD2. Per the germline V gene, CDR1 is SGDLS and CDR2 is YYNGEE. The CDR3 consists of 16 residues. V lost 6 bases to trimming and J lost 7 bases; unmatched junction nucleotides: 10. CDR3 residues: CASNPTSGGAQNEQFF. CDR3 coding DNA: TGTGCCAGCAACCCTACTAGCGGGGGGGCTCAAAATGAGCAGTTCTTC.

This clonotype was seen repeatedly, ten times or more. This chain uses TRBV7-2 with TRBJ2-5, with 11 bases aligning to TRBD2. CDR1 is SGHTA and CDR2 is FQGNSA in the germline V gene. Trimming removed 6 bases from V and 3 bases from J; junction bases left unmatched: 9. The CDR3 length is 16 residues. CDR3 in DNA: TGTGCCAGCAGACCCGGACTAGCGGGTTCTAAAGAGACCCAGTACTTC. Residues: CASRPGLAGSKETQYF.

This clonotype was found a few times. The chain couples TRBV27 to TRBJ2-1; possible D gene TRBD1, 6 bases. The CDR3 is 18 residues long. Germline CDR1 is MNHEY and CDR2 is SMNVEV (reference sequence). Trimming took off 5 bases at V and 2 bases at J, with 22 bases between the two ends. The CDR3 DNA sequence: TGTGCCAGCAGTCCCTGGGACATAGGGGCTCTGACCTACAATGAGCAGTTCTTC. The encoded protein is CASSPWDIGALTYNEQFF.

This clonotype has a count of ten or more. Its ends do not fully match the called genes, so a read error is possible. The chain couples TRBV5-1 to TRBJ2-6, with 8 nucleotides matching TRBD2. Germline loops: CDR1 SGHRS, CDR2 YFSETQ. The CDR3 is made up of 15 amino acids. In DNA, the CDR3 is TGTGCCAGCAGCCGGGGGGGCTCCGGGGCCAACGTCCTGACTTTC. It encodes CASSRGGSGANVLTF.

This chain connects TRBV11-2 to TRBJ2-7, with 7 bases fitting TRBD1. Germline-derived CDR1 and CDR2 are SGHAT and FQNNGV. The trim removed 4 bases at V and 2 bases at J, leaving 8 bases unmatched. The CDR3 runs 15 residues. CDR3 residues: CASSSTTGSPYEQYF. The CDR3 DNA reads as TGTGCCAGCAGCTCAACGACAGGGAGTCCCTACGAGCAGTACTTC.

This chain joins TRBV7-2 and TRBJ2-4; the match to TRBD1 covers 9 bases. The CDR3 is 13 amino acids. Trimming removed 2 bases from V and 8 bases from J; junction bases left unmatched: 1. Germline lookup yields CDR1 SGHTA and CDR2 FQGNSA. The CDR3 DNA reads as TGTGCCAGCAGCTTATGGACAGGGGACATTCAGTACTTC. Its translation: CASSLWTGDIQYF.

The chain employs TRBV29-1 and TRBJ2-1; possibly TRBD2 for D (6 bases). Per germline, CDR1 SQVTM and CDR2 ANQGSEA. V lost 6 bases and J lost 0, with 15 bases in between. The CDR3 runs to 15 residues. The CDR3 coding sequence is TGCAGCGTGGGGGAGGACACCAGCTCCTACAATGAGCAGTTCTTC. It translates to CSVGEDTSSYNEQFF.

This clonotype turned up a few times. The chain joins TRBV6-6 to TRBJ2-3; 9 bases align to TRBD2. V lost 2 bases and J lost 2; bases outside the gene matches: 2. The CDR3 is 15 amino acids. Per the germline V gene, CDR1 is MNHNY and CDR2 is SVGAGI (reference sequence). The CDR3 sequence is CASSYLAGNTDTQYF. CDR3 sequence (DNA): TGTGCCAGCAGTTACCTAGCGGGGAACACAGATACGCAGTATTTT.

The chain recombines TRBV15 with TRBJ2-5; TRBD2 agrees at 7 bases. V shed 2 bases, J shed 5 bases, and the junction held 5 bases outside the gene matches. Germline V gives CDR1 LNHNV, CDR2 YYDKDF (reference sequence). The length of the CDR3 is 14 residues. CDR3 bases: TGTGCCACCAGCAGATGGGAGGGAACGGAGACCCAGTACTTC. Its translation is CATSRWEGTETQYF.

Only a few counts were recorded for this clonotype. The chain uses TRBV20-1 and TRBJ2-5, with 8 bases matching TRBD1. V was clipped by 6 bases and J by 5 bases; unmatched bases: 11. CDR1 and CDR2 from the germline V gene are DFQATT and SNEGSKA (reference sequence). This CDR3 comprises 14 residues. The CDR3, as DNA: TGCAGTGCCCTCCTGACAGGGGCGCGGGAGACCCAGTACTTC. Translating it yields CSALLTGARETQYF.

This chain links TRBV3-1 with TRBJ2-1; tentative D call: TRBD1 (5 bases). Germline V gives CDR1 LGHDT, CDR2 YNNKEL (reference sequence). Trimming pared 0 bases from V and 5 bases from J, leaving 14 bases between. CDR3 length: 16 amino acids. In DNA form, the CDR3 reads TGTGCCAGCAGCCAAGATTGGGGCCCTGCGAACAATGAGCAGTTCTTC. This gives the protein CASSQDWGPANNEQFF.

The chain joins TRBV7-3 to TRBJ1-2, with TRBD1 as a possible D gene (5 bases). Germline CDR1 is SGHTA and CDR2 is FQGTGA. Trimming took off 2 bases at V and 8 bases at J, with 12 bases between the two ends. The CDR3 extends over 13 amino acids. CDR3: CASSLGGISGYTF. Written as DNA, the CDR3 is TGTGCCAGCAGCTTAGGGGGGATCTCAGGCTACACCTTC.

This clonotype has just a few counts. CDR3 region: CASRDRGPDYGYTF. The CDR3 nucleotides are TGTGCCAGCAGGGACAGGGGGCCCGACTATGGCTACACCTTC. J is TRBJ1-2 and V is TRBV2; 11 bases are a match to TRBD1. The CDR3 contains 14 residues. CDR1 and CDR2 (germline): SNHLY, FYNNEI. V shed 6 bases, J shed 3 bases, and the junction held 3 bases outside the gene matches.

This clonotype was seen a handful of times. Here the CDR3 DNA reads TGTGCCAGCAGTTTGGGACAAGCAACTAATGAAAAACTGTTTTTT. Amino acids: CASSLGQATNEKLFF. The J gene is TRBJ1-4, the V gene TRBV12-3 or TRBV12-4; a weak D match, TRBD1 (6 bases). Trimming left V 3 bases short and J 0 bases short, with 8 bases between. The CDR3 is made up of 15 amino acids.

In this sample, this clonotype turned up a few times. The chain employs TRBV6-1 and TRBJ2-7, with a tentative D call TRBD2 (6 bases). The J call is doubtful: the DNA matches TRBJ2-1 better. The germline gives CDR1 MNHNS, CDR2 SASEGT. The CDR3 totals 18 residues. The CDR3 DNA reads as TGTGCCAGCACCATTACGGCCGGCTACGGGGGAGCCGGAGATGAGCAGTTCTTC. Its translation: CASTITAGYGGAGDEQFF.

The chain uses TRBV7-2 and TRBJ2-5; possibly TRBD2 for D (7 bases). The CDR3 extends over 17 amino acids. V was shortened by 1 base and J by 4 bases, with 19 bases between the two germline ends. The V gene's germline CDR1 is SGHTA and CDR2 FQGNSA. CDR3 sequence reads: CASSLEGGLRIGETQYF. CDR3 bases: TGTGCCAGCAGCTTAGAAGGGGGACTAAGGATCGGAGAGACCCAGTACTTC.

This chain links TRBV6-5 with TRBJ2-5; no firm D call. The J call may be wrong; the DNA end is better matched by TRBJ2-1. The CDR3 is 15 amino acids. The germline gives CDR1 MNHEY, CDR2 SVGAGI. The CDR3: CASSYSNNPDNEQFF. CDR3 coding DNA: TGTGCCAGCAGTTATTCGAATAATCCGGACAATGAGCAGTTCTTC.